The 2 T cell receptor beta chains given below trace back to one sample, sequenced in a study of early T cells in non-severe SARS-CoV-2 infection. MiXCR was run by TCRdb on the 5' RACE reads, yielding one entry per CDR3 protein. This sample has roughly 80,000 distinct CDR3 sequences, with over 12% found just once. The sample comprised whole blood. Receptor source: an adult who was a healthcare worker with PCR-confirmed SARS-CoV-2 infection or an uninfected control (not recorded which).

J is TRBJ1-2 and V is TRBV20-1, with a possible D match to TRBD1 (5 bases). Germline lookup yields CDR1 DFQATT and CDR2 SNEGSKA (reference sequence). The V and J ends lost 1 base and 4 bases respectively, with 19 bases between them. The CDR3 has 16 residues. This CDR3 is CSARGEHRLPGYGYTF. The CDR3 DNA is TGCAGTGCTAGAGGGGAACACAGGCTTCCAGGCTATGGCTACACCTTC.

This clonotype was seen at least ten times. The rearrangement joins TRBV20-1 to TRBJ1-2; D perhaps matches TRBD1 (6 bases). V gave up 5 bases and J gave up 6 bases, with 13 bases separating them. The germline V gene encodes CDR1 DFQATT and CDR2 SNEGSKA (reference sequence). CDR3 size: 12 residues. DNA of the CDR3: TGCAGTGCTCAGACAGGCGGACATGGCTACACCTTC. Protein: CSAQTGGHGYTF.